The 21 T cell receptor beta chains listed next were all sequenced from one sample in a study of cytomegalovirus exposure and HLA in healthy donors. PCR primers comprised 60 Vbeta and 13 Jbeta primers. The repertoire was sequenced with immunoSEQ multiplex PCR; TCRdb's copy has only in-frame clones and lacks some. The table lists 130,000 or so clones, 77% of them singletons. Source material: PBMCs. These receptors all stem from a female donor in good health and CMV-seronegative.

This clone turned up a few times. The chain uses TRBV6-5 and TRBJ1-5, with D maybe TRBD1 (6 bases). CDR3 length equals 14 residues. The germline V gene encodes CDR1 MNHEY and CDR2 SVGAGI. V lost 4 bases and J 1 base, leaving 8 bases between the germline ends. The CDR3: CASSWGQSNQPQHF. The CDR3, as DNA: TGTGCCAGCAGTTGGGGACAAAGCAATCAGCCCCAGCATTTT.

CDR3 nucleotide sequence: TGTGCCAGCAGTCCGGCGGCTGGGAGGGGAGCCACCGGGGAGCTGTTTTTT. Encoded protein: CASSPAAGRGATGELFF. The V call is TRBV28, the J call TRBJ2-2; 7 nucleotides align to TRBD2. The germline CDR1 and CDR2 sequences are MDHEN and SYDVKM. V shed 5 bases, J shed 4 bases, and the junction held 13 bases outside the gene matches. The CDR3 is 17 residues long. Based on the CDR3 plus reference TRBV28 and TRBJ2-2, the full variable domain is DVKVTQSSRYLVKRTGEKVFLECVQDMDHENMFWYRQDPGLGLRLIYFSYDVKMKEKGDIPEGYSVSREKKERFSLILESASTNQTSMYLCASSPAAGRGATGELFFGEGSRLTVL.

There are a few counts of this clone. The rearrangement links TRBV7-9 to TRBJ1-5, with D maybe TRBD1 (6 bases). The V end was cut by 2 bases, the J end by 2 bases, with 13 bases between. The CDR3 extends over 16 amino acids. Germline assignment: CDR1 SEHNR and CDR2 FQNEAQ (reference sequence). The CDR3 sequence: CASSLTGSQGNQPQHF. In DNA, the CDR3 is TGTGCCAGCAGCTTAACAGGGAGTCAGGGCAATCAGCCCCAGCATTTT.

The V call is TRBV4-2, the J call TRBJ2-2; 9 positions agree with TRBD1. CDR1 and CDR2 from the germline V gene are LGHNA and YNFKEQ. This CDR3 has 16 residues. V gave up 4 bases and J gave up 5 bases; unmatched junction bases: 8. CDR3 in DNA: TGTGCCAGCAGCCCACCGGGACAGGGCCGGACCGGGGAGCTGTTTTTT. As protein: CASSPPGQGRTGELFF.

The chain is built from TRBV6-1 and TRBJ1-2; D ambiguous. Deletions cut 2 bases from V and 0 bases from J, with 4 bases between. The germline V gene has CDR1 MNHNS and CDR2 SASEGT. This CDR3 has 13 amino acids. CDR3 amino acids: CASSEPSNYGYTF. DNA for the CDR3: TGTGCCAGCAGTGAACCCTCTAACTATGGCTACACCTTC.

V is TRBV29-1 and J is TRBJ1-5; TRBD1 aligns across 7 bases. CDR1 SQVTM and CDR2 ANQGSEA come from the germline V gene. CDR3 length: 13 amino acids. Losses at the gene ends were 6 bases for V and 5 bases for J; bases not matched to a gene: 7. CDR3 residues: CSVQGGRDQPQHF. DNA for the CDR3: TGCAGCGTCCAGGGGGGCAGGGATCAGCCCCAGCATTTT.

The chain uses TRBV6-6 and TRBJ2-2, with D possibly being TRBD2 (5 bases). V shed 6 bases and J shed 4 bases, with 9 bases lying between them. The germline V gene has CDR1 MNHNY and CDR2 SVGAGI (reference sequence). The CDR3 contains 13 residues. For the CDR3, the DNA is TGTGCCAGCAGCCCCCGGGGCACCGGGGAGCTGTTTTTT. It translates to CASSPRGTGELFF.

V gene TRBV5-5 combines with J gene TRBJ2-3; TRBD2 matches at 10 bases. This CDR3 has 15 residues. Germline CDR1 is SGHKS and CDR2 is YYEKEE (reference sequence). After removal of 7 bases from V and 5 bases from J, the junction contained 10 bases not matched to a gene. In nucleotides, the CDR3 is TGTGCCAGCCGGCCTAGCGGGAGCCCCCTAGATACGCAGTATTTT. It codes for CASRPSGSPLDTQYF.

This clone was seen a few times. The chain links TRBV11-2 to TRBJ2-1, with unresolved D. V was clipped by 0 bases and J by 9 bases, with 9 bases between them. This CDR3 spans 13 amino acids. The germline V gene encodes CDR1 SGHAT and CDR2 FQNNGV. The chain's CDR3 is CASSLESGGEQFF. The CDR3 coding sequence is TGTGCCAGCAGCTTAGAGTCCGGTGGTGAGCAGTTCTTC.

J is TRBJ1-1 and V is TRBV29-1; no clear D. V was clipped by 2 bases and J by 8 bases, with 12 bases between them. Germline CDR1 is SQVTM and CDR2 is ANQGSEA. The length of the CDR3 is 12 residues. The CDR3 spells CSVENPGFEAFF. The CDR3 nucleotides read TGCAGCGTTGAAAACCCAGGTTTCGAAGCTTTCTTT.

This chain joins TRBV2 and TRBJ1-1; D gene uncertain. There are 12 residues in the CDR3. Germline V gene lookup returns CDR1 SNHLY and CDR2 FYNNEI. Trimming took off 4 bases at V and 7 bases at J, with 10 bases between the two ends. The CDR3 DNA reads TGTGCCAGCAGTGGTCCCGCGCATGAAGCTTTCTTT. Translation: CASSGPAHEAFF.

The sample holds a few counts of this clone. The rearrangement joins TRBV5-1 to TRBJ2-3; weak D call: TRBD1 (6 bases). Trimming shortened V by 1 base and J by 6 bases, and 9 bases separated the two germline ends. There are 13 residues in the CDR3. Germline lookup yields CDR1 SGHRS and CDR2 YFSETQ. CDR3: CASSLTGIDTQYF. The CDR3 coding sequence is TGCGCCAGCAGCTTGACAGGGATCGATACGCAGTATTTT. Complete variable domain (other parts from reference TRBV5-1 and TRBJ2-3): KAGVTQTPRYLIKTRGQQVTLSCSPISGHRSVSWYQQTPGQGLQFLFEYFSETQRNKGNFPGRFSGRQFSNSRSEMNVSTLELGDSALYLCASSLTGIDTQYFGPGTRLTVL.

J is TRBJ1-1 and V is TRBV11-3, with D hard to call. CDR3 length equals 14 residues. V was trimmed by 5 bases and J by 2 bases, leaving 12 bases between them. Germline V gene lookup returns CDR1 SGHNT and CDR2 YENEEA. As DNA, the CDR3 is TGTGCCAGCAGCCCACCCCGGGGTAACACTGAAGCTTTCTTT. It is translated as CASSPPRGNTEAFF.

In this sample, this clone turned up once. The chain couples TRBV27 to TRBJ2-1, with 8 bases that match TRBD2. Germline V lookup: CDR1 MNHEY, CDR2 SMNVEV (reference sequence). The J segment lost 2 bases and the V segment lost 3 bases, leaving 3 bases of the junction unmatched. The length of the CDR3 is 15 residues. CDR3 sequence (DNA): TGTGCCAGCAGTTTCACGCGGGAGGCCTACAATGAGCAGTTCTTC. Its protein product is CASSFTREAYNEQFF.

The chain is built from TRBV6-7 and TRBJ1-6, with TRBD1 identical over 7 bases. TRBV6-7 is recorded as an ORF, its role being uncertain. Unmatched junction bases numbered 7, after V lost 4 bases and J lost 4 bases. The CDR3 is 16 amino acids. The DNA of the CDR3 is TGTGCCAGCAGTTTAAGTAAGGGACAGTATAATTCACCCCTCCACTTT. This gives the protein CASSLSKGQYNSPLHF.

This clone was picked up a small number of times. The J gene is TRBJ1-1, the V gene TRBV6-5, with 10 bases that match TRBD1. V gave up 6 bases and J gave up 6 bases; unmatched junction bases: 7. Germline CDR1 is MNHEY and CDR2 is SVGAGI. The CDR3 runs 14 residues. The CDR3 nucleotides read TGTGCCAGCAGGCCGGACAGGGGGTGGCCTGAAGCTTTCTTT. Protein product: CASRPDRGWPEAFF.

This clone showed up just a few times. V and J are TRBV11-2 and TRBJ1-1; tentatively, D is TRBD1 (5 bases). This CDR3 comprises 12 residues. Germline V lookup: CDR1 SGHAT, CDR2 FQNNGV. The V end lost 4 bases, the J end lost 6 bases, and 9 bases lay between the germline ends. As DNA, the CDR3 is TGTGCCAGCAGCTCGGGACTCTCTGAAGCTTTCTTT. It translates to CASSSGLSEAFF.

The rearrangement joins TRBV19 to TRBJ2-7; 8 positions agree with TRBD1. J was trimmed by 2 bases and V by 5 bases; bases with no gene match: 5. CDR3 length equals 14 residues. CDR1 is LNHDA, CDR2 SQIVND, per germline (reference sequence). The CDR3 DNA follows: TGTGCCAGTAGTTTGGACAGGGTAACCTACGAGCAGTACTTC. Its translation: CASSLDRVTYEQYF.

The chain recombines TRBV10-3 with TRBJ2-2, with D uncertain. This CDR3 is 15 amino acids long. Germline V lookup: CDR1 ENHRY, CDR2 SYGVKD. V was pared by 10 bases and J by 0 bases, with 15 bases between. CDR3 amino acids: CATSYTAANTGELFF. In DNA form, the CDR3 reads TGTGCCACCTCCTACACAGCCGCGAACACCGGGGAGCTGTTTTTT.

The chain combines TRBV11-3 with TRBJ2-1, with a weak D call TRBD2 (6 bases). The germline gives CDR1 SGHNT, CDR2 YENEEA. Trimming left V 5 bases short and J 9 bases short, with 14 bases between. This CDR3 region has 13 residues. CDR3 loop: CASSKGGGAEQFF. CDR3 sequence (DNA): TGTGCCAGCAGCAAGGGTGGAGGGGCTGAGCAGTTCTTC.

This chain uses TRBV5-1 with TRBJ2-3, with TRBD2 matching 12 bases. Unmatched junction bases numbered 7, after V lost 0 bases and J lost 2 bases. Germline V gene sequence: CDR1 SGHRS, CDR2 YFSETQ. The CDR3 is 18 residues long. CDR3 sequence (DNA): TGCGCCAGCAGCTTGGAGGCTAGCGGGGGGGCCGTCACAGATACGCAGTATTTT. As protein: CASSLEASGGAVTDTQYF.